This TCR beta chain was retrieved from a study of T cell repertoires in cytomegalovirus infection. Study in general: Matching HLA type, along with CMV infection, was indicated by public TCR beta signatures.

TCRdb called the reads again in MiXCR, with one record for every CDR3 protein. The profile shows some 300,000 distinct CDR3 sequences, around 10% of them singletons. Germline lookup yields CDR1 MNHNS and CDR2 SASEGT. V was clipped by 8 bases and J by 1 base, with 14 bases between them. The CDR3 has 14 amino acids. Of note for this clonotype: Its specificity is not known.

Study conclusions and caveats: Individuals carrying CMV plus the relevant HLA were identified by cumulative frequency of public TCR beta families. The ex vivo response was dominated by HLA-C-restricted CMV-specific TCR beta clonotypes.

Material: PBMCs. This chain links TRBV6-1 with TRBJ1-1, with unresolved D. This sequence originates from a human donor in good health (CMV status not recorded). Some clones in this sample may be carry-over from other donors' samples. CDR3 in amino acids: CASRARASNTEAFF. The DNA of the CDR3 is TGTGCCAGCCGCGCGAGGGCCTCGAACACTGAAGCTTTCTTT.